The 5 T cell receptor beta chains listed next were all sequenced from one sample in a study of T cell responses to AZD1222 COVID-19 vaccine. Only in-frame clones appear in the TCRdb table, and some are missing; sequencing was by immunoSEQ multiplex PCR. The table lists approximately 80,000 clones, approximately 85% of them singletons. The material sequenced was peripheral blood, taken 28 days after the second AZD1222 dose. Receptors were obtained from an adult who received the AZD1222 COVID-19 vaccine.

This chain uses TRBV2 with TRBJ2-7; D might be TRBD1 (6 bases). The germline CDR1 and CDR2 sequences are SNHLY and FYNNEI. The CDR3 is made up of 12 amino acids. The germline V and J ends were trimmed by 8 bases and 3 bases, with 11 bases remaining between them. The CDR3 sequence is CASGRQDYEQYF. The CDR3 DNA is TGTGCCAGCGGGAGACAGGACTACGAGCAGTACTTC.

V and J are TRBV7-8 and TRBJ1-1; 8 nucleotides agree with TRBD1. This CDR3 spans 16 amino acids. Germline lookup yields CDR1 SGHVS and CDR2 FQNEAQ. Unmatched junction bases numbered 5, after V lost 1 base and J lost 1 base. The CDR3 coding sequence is TGTGCCAGCAGCTTAGTTTCTGGGACAGGGAACACTGAAGCTTTCTTT. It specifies CASSLVSGTGNTEAFF.

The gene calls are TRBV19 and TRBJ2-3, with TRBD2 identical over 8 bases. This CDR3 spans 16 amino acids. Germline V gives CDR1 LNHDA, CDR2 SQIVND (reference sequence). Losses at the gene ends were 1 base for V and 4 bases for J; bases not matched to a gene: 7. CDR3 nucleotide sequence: TGTGCCAGTAGTATAGGAACGGGGGGGCCGGCAGATACGCAGTATTTT. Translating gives CASSIGTGGPADTQYF.

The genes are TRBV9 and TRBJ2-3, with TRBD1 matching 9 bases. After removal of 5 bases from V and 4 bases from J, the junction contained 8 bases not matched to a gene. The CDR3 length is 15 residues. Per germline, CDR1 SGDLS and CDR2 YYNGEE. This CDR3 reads CASRRPGQGSDTQYF. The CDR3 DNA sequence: TGTGCCAGCAGAAGGCCGGGACAGGGCTCAGATACGCAGTATTTT.

CDR3 residues: CASSELRTPNEKLFF. The CDR3 DNA reads as TGTGCCAGCAGTGAGCTCCGGACTCCCAATGAAAAACTGTTTTTT. The rearrangement links TRBV2 to TRBJ1-4; D is unresolved. Trimming took 3 bases from V and 5 from J, leaving 13 bases between them. CDR1 and CDR2 from the germline V gene are SNHLY and FYNNEI. The CDR3 contains 15 residues.